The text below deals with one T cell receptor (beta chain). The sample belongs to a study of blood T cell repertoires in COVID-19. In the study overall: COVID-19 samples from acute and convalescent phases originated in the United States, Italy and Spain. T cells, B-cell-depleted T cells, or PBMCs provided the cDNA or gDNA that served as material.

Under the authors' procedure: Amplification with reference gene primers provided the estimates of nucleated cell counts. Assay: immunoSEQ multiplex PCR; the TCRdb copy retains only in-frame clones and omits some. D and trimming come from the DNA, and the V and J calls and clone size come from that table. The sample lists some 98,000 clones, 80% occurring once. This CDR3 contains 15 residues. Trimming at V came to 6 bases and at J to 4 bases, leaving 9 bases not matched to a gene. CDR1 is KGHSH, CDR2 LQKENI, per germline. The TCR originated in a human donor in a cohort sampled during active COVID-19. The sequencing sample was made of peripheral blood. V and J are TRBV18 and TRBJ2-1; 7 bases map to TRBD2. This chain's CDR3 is CASSLSGFTYNEQFF. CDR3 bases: TGTGCCAGCTCCCTTAGCGGGTTTACTTACAATGAGCAGTTCTTC.